Listed here are 12 T cell receptor beta chains from one sample, sequenced in a study of Graves' ophthalmopathy and Graves' hyperthyroidism. Using RNA transcripts, the TCR beta CDR3 regions were amplified. First-round RT-PCR employed HTBI primers, with a second-round multiplex PCR after it. Using its own MiXCR run on the multiplex PCR reads, TCRdb lists one record per CDR3 protein. This table holds about 210,000 distinct CDR3 sequences, roughly 29% found once. Sequenced sample: peripheral blood. The receptors stem from a man aged 50-60 years with Graves' ophthalmopathy.

This clonotype was counted many times. The chain uses TRBV18 and TRBJ1-2; TRBD1 matches 8 bases. The CDR3 length is 16 residues. Germline V gene lookup returns CDR1 KGHSH and CDR2 LQKENI. The junction had 8 bases not matched to a gene; V was cut back by 0 bases and J by 5 bases. CDR3 nucleotide sequence: TGTGCCAGCTCACCACCTACAGGGGGACGGCGGTATGGCTACACCTTC. Translated: CASSPPTGGRRYGYTF.

The V and J genes are TRBV28 and TRBJ1-5, with D perhaps matching TRBD1 (6 bases). The CDR3 length is 16 residues. Germline assignment: CDR1 MDHEN and CDR2 SYDVKM. Trimming left V 6 bases short and J 1 base short, with 16 bases between. CDR3: CASRNPGGASNQPQHF. The CDR3 nucleotides are TGTGCCAGCAGGAATCCGGGGGGGGCGAGCAATCAGCCCCAGCATTTT.

This clonotype appeared many times. The J gene is TRBJ1-1, the V gene TRBV6-1, with D unresolved. V was pared by 6 bases and J by 1 base, with 15 bases between. Germline assignment: CDR1 MNHNS and CDR2 SASEGT. The CDR3 length is 15 residues. In DNA, the CDR3 is TGTGCCAGCAGGGCTAGTAAAGGAGGGAACACTGAAGCTTTCTTT. Its translation is CASRASKGGNTEAFF.

The chain links TRBV19 to TRBJ1-1; D not certain. With 10 bases removed from V and 3 bases from J, the gap between germline ends came to 12 bases. The CDR3 runs to 12 residues. CDR1 LNHDA and CDR2 SQIVND come from the germline V gene (reference sequence). CDR3 region: CATDRLYTEAFF. CDR3 sequence (DNA): TGTGCCACCGATAGGCTTTACACTGAAGCTTTCTTT.

This clonotype was recorded many times. CDR3 sequence reads: CSASSGANQPQHF. CDR3 nucleotide sequence: TGCAGTGCTAGTTCTGGGGCAAATCAGCCCCAGCATTTT. This chain links TRBV20-1 with TRBJ1-5; D possibly corresponds to TRBD1 (5 bases). This CDR3 spans 13 amino acids. Between the trimmed V and J ends, which lost 3 bases and 4 bases, there was a span of 10 bases. CDR1 DFQATT and CDR2 SNEGSKA come from the germline V gene (reference sequence).

The rearrangement joins TRBV6-5 to TRBJ2-5; 9 bases map to TRBD1. The CDR3 has 16 amino acids. After removal of 0 bases from V and 3 bases from J, the junction contained 5 bases not matched to a gene. The germline CDR1 and CDR2 sequences are MNHEY and SVGAGI. The CDR3 bases are TGTGCCAGCAGTTACTCTAACAGGGGGCTAAAAGAGACCCAGTACTTC. The encoded protein is CASSYSNRGLKETQYF.

This clonotype was picked up many times. The chain links TRBV20-1 to TRBJ2-7; 12 nucleotides match TRBD2. J gave up 1 base and V 5 bases, and 6 bases lay outside the gene matches. The CDR3 runs to 15 residues. CDR1 and CDR2 (germline): DFQATT, SNEGSKA (reference sequence). The CDR3 reads CSAATGTSGSYEQYF. The CDR3 region has the DNA TGCAGTGCTGCAACCGGGACTAGCGGGTCCTACGAGCAGTACTTC.

This sequence joins TRBV28 and TRBJ2-4, with no clear D. This CDR3 contains 14 residues. Germline V gene lookup returns CDR1 MDHEN and CDR2 SYDVKM. Trimming removed 5 bases from V and 3 bases from J, with 11 bases in between. The CDR3 loop is CASSLRMDKNIQYF. The CDR3 nucleotides read TGTGCCAGCAGTCTTCGGATGGACAAAAACATTCAGTACTTC.

This clonotype was detected a few times. A much bigger clone sits one base away, suggesting this may be a read error. The V and J genes are TRBV6-2 or TRBV6-3 and TRBJ1-2; TRBD1 agrees at 7 bases. Trimming removed 2 bases from V and 6 bases from J; junction bases left unmatched: 3. Looked up from germline, CDR1 is MNHEY and CDR2 is SVGEGT. This CDR3 region has 13 residues. Here the CDR3 reads CASSYADRDGYTF. The DNA of the CDR3 is TGTGCCAGCAGTTACGCAGACAGGGATGGCTACACCTTC.

This clonotype was found many times. The rearrangement uses TRBV30 and TRBJ2-1; 8 nucleotides line up with TRBD1. With 4 bases clipped from V and 2 bases from J, the junction kept 4 bases outside the gene matches. CDR3 length: 14 amino acids. CDR1 is GTSNPN and CDR2 is SVGIG in the germline V gene (reference sequence). The CDR3 protein is CAWNQGAPYNEQFF. CDR3 DNA: TGTGCCTGGAATCAGGGGGCTCCCTACAATGAGCAGTTCTTC.

Many counts were recorded for this clonotype. This chain uses TRBV4-1 with TRBJ2-7; 7 bases are a match to TRBD2. The J segment lost 0 bases and the V segment lost 6 bases, leaving 11 bases of the junction unmatched. Germline V lookup: CDR1 MGHRA, CDR2 YSYEKL. The CDR3 spans 16 residues. CDR3 sequence: CASSLVPGLTSYEQYF. CDR3 DNA: TGCGCCAGCAGTTTAGTTCCGGGACTAACCTCCTACGAGCAGTACTTC.

This clonotype was seen ten or more times. The genes are TRBV6-5 and TRBJ2-7, with unresolved D. The CDR3 is 13 residues long. Trimming took 2 bases from V and 4 from J, leaving 9 bases between them. From germline, CDR1 is MNHEY and CDR2 SVGAGI. The CDR3 here is CASSYELRYEQYF. CDR3 sequence (DNA): TGTGCCAGCAGTTACGAGCTACGTTACGAGCAGTACTTC.